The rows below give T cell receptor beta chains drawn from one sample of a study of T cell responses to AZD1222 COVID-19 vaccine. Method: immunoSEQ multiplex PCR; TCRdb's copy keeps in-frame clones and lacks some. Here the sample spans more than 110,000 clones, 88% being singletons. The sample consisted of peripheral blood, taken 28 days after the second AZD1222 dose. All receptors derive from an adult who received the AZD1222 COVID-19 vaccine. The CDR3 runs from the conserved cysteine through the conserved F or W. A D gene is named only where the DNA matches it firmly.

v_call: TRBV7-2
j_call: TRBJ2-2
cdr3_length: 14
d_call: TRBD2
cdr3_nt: TGTGCCAGCAGCGGCCGGGACTACCAGGGGGAGCTGTTTTTT
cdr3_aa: CASSGRDYQGELFF

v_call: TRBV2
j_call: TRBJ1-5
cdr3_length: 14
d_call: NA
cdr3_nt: TGTGCCAGCAGTGAGGTTACAGGTACTCAGCCCCAGCATTTT
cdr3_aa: CASSEVTGTQPQHF

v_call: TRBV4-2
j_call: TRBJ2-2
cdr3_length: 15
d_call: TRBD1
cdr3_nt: TGTGCCAGCAGCCAAGCAGGACAGGGGACCGGGGAGCTGTTTTTT
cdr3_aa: CASSQAGQGTGELFF

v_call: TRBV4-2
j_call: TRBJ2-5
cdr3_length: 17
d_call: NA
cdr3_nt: TGTGCCAGCAGCCAAGAATATCGCGTCGAGAAGGGAGAGACCCAGTACTTC
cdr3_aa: CASSQEYRVEKGETQYF

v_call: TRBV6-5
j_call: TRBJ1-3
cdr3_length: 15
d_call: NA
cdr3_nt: TGTGCCAGCATCCCCAGCGGGAGCTCTGGAAACACCATATATTTT
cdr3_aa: CASIPSGSSGNTIYF

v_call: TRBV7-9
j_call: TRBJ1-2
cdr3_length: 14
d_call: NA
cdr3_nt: TGTGCCAGCAGCTTACTCGCAGGGAACGTGGGCTACACCTTC
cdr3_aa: CASSLLAGNVGYTF

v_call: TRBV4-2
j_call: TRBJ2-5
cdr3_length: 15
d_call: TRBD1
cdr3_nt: TGTGCCAGCAGCCAAGGCAGGGGGCCCAAAGAGACCCAGTACTTC
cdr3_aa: CASSQGRGPKETQYF

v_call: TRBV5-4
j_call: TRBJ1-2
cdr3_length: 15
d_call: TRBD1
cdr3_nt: TGTGCCAGCAGCGGGACAGGGGCTGTACTGTATGGCTACACCTTC
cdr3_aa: CASSGTGAVLYGYTF

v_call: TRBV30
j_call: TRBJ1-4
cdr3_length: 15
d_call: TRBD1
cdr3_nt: TGTGCCTGGATTCCTCAGGGACAGGGATACGAAAAACTGTTTTTT
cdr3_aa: CAWIPQGQGYEKLFF

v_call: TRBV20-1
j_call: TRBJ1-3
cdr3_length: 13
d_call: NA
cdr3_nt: TGCAGTGCTAGTTGGGTCACCGGAAACACCATATATTTT
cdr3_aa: CSASWVTGNTIYF

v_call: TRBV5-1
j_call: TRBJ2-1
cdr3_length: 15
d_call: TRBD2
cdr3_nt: TGCGCCAGCAGCTCCGTACTAGCGGGTGGCAATGAGCAGTTCTTC
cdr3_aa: CASSSVLAGGNEQFF

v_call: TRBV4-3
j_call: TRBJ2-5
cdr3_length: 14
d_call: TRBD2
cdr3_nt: TGCGCCAGCAGCCAAGAAGGGCTAGCGGGGACCCAGTACTTC
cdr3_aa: CASSQEGLAGTQYF

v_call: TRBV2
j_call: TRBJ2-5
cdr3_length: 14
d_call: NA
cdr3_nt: TGTGCCAGCAGTGACGGGCGGGGAGAAGAGACCCAGTACTTC
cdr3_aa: CASSDGRGEETQYF

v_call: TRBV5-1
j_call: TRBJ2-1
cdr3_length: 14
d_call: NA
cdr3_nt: TGCGCCAGCAGCTTGATGGGGCGGAACAATGAGCAGTTCTTC
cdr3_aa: CASSLMGRNNEQFF

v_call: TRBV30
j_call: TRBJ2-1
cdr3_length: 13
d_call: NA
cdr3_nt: TGTGCCTGGAGTCCCTCGGCGGAGGGTGAGCAGTTCTTC
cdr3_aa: CAWSPSAEGEQFF

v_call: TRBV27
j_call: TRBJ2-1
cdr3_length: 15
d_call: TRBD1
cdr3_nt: TGTGCCAGCAGTTTAGGGGGACAGGGGGCAGATAGGCAGTTCTTC
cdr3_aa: CASSLGGQGADRQFF

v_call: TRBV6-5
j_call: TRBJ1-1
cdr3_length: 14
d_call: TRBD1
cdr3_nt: TGTGCCAGCAGTAACCCCCCGGGACAGGGTGCAGCTTTCTTT
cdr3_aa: CASSNPPGQGAAFF

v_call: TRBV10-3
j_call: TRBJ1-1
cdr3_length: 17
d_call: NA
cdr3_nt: TGTGCCATCAGCGGGGGAAGGAGGCCTCCCGAGGGCACTGAAGCTTTCTTT
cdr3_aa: CAISGGRRPPEGTEAFF

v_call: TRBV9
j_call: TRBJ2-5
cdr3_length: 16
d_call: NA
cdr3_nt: TGTGCCAGCAGCGTAGAAGGGGTCAGGGTCCAAGAGACCCAGTACTTC
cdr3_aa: CASSVEGVRVQETQYF

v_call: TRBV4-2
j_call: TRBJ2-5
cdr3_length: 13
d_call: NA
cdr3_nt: TGTGCCAGCAGCCAAGGAAATCGGGAGACCCAGTACTTC
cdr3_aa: CASSQGNRETQYF

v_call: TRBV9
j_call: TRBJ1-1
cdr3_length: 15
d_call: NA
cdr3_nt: TGTGCCAGCAGCCCCGTTGGTGGGGGCGGCACTGAAGCTTTCTTT
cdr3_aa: CASSPVGGGGTEAFF

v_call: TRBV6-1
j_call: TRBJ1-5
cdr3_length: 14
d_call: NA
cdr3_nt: TGTGCCAGCAGTGAAGCGCTTGCCAATCAGCCCCAGCATTTT
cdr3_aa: CASSEALANQPQHF

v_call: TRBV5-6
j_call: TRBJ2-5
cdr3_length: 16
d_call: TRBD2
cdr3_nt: TGTGCCAGCAGCTTAGGACTGGCTAGCGGGGTGGAGACCCAGTACTTC
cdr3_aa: CASSLGLASGVETQYF

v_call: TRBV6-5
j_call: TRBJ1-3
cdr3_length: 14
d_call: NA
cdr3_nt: TGTGCCAGCAGTTATCGCGACTCTGGAAACACCATATATTTT
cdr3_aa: CASSYRDSGNTIYF